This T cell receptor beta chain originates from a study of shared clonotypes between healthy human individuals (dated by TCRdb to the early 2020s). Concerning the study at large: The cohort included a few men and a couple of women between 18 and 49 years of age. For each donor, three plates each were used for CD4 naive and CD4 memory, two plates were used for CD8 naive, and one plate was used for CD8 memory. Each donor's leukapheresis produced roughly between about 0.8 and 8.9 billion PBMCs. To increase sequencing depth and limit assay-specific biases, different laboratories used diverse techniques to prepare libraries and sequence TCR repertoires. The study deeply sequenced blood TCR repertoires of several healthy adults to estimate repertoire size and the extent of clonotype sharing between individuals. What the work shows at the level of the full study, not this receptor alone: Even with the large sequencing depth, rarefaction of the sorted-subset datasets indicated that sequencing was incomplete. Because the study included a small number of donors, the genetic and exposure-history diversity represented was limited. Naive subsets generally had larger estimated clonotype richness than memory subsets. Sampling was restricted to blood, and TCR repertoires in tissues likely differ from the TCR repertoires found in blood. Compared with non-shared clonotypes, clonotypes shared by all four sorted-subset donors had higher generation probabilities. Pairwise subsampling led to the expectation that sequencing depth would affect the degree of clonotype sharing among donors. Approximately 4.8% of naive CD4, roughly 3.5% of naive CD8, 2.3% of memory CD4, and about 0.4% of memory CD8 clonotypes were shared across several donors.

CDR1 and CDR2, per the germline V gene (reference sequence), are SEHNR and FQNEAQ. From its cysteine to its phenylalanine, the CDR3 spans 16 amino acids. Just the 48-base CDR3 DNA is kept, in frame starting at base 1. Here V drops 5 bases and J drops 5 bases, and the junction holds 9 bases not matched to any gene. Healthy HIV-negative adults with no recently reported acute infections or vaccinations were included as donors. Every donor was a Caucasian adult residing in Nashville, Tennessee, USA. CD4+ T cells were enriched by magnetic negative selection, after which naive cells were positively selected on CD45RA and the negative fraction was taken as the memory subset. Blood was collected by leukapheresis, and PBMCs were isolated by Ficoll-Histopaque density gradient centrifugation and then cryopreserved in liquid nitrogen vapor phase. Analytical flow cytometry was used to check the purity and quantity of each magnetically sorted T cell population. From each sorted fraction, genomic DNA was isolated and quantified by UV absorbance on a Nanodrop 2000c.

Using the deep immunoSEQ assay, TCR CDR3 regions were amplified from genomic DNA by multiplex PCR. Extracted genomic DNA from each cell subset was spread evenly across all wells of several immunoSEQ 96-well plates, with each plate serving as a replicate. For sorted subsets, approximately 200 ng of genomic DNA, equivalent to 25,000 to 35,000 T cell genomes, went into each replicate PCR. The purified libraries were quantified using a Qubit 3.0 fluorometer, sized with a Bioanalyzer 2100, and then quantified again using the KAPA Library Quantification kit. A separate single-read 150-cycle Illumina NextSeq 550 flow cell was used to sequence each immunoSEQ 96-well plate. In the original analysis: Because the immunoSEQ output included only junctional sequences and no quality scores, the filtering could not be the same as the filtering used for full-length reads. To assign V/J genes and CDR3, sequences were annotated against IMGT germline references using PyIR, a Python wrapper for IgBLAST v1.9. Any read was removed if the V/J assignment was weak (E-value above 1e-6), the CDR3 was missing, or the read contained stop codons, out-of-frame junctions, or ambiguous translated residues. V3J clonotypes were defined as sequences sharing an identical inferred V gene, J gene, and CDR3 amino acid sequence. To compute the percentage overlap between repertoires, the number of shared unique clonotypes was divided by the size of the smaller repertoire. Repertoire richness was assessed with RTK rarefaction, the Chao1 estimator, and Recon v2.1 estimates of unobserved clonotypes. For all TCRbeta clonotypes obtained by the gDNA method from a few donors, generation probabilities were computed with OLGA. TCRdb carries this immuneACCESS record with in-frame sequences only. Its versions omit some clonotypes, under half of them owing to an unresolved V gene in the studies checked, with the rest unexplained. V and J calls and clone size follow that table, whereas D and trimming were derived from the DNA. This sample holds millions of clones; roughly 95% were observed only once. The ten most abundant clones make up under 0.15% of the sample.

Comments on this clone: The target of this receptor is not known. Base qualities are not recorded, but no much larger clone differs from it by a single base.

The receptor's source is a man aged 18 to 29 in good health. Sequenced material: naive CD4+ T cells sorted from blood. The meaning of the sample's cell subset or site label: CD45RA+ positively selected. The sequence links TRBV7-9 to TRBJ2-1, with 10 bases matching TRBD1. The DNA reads TGTGCCAGCAGCCAAGGACAGGGGGTGAGAAACAATGAGCAGTTCTTC. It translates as CASSQGQGVRNNEQFF.